Below are 32 T cell receptor beta chains sequenced from a single sample in a study of shared clonotypes between healthy human individuals. The assay was immunoSEQ multiplex PCR, and TCRdb's table has in-frame clones only and misses some. The profile covers some 2,500,000 clones, with 85% to 95% appearing a single time and around 0.35% taken by the ten largest. The sequencing sample was made of naive CD4+ T cells from PBMCs. Stated subset: CD45RA+ positively selected. The receptors stem from a man in his late teens or twenties in good health. Some clones in this sample may be carry-over from other donors' samples.

The rearrangement joins TRBV6-6 to TRBJ2-1; 9 bases map to TRBD2. CDR3 size: 15 residues. Germline lookup yields CDR1 MNHNY and CDR2 SVGAGI (reference sequence). After removal of 7 bases from V and 7 bases from J, the junction contained 11 bases not matched to a gene. The CDR3 bases are TGTGCCAGCACAAACTCTGCTAGCGGGATAAATGAGCAGTTCTTC. It translates to CASTNSASGINEQFF.

The CDR3 DNA reads as TGTGCCAGCAGTCGTAGACAGGGGTCCGACGCCGGGGAGCTGTTTTTT. Translation gives CASSRRQGSDAGELFF. This rearrangement joins TRBV2 to TRBJ2-2; TRBD1 matches at 8 bases. CDR3 length equals 16 residues. Germline CDR1 is SNHLY and CDR2 is FYNNEI. Trimming took 5 bases from V and 6 from J; bases not matched to a gene: 11.

V is TRBV5-6 and J is TRBJ1-2; 8 nucleotides match TRBD1. Germline lookup yields CDR1 SGHDT and CDR2 YYEEEE. The CDR3 runs 14 residues. V lost 0 bases to trimming and J lost 7 bases; unmatched junction nucleotides: 5. The CDR3 nucleotides are TGTGCCAGCAGCTTGGAAGGGACAGGCTCTGGCTACACCTTC. Translating gives CASSLEGTGSGYTF.

The gene calls are TRBV11-2 and TRBJ2-3; maybe TRBD1 (6 bases). Germline V gene lookup returns CDR1 SGHAT and CDR2 FQNNGV. CDR3 size: 16 residues. V lost 0 bases to trimming and J lost 6 bases, with 16 bases between them. DNA for the CDR3: TGTGCCAGCAGCTTAGACCCACTCGGGACAACGGATACGCAGTATTTT. This gives the protein CASSLDPLGTTDTQYF.

The sample holds a few counts of this clone. The chain recombines TRBV18 with TRBJ1-1; D perhaps matches TRBD1 (5 bases). The CDR3 covers 16 residues. Germline assignment: CDR1 KGHSH and CDR2 LQKENI. The ends were cut back, 3 bases at V and 0 bases at J, with 14 bases in the middle. CDR3 coding DNA: TGTGCCAGCTCACCTACGAAGGGGAGCCTGAACACTGAAGCTTTCTTT. As protein: CASSPTKGSLNTEAFF.

The CDR3 coding sequence is TGTGCCAGCGTATCGAGTGGTTGGGGTCCTAAGGGGACCCAGTACTTC. Amino acids: CASVSSGWGPKGTQYF. The J gene is TRBJ2-5, the V gene TRBV18; unclear D gene. Germline loops: CDR1 KGHSH, CDR2 LQKENI. The CDR3 runs 16 residues. V was pared by 8 bases and J by 7 bases, with 26 bases between.

J is TRBJ1-3 and V is TRBV5-1, with D unclear. Germline CDR1 reads SGHRS; CDR2 reads YFSETQ. Trimming left V 3 bases short and J 10 bases short, with 14 bases between. The CDR3 spans 13 residues. The CDR3 spells CASSSQDQSTIYF. The CDR3 DNA reads TGCGCCAGCAGCTCCCAAGACCAGTCGACCATATATTTT.

This chain joins TRBV6-5 and TRBJ2-7, with D perhaps given as TRBD1 or TRBD2 (5 bases each). Trimming took 0 bases from V and 2 from J, leaving 14 bases between them. From germline, CDR1 is MNHEY and CDR2 SVGAGI. The length of the CDR3 is 16 residues. This chain's CDR3 is CASSYSGASGPYEQYF. The CDR3 nucleotides read TGTGCCAGCAGTTACTCTGGGGCCTCGGGGCCCTACGAGCAGTACTTC.

The genes are TRBV19 and TRBJ2-6, with 7 bases fitting TRBD2. The CDR3 has 19 residues. Trimming cost V 6 bases and J 5 bases; bases outside gene matches: 19. The V gene's germline CDR1 is LNHDA and CDR2 SQIVND (reference sequence). The CDR3 protein is CASRAHRGEAPRRANVLTF. CDR3 in DNA: TGTGCCAGTAGGGCCCATCGGGGGGAAGCCCCACGACGGGCCAACGTCCTGACTTTC.

The J gene is TRBJ2-1, the V gene TRBV30; D is unresolved. Germline V gene data show CDR1 as GTSNPN and CDR2 as SVGIG (reference sequence). The CDR3 totals 14 residues. Trimming took 7 bases from V and 0 from J, leaving 13 bases between them. CDR3 protein: CASSRILSYNEQFF. The CDR3 nucleotides read TGTGCCTCCTCGAGGATACTCTCCTACAATGAGCAGTTCTTC.

The chain is built from TRBV6-1 and TRBJ1-5; D not certain. The germline V gene encodes CDR1 MNHNS and CDR2 SASEGT. The CDR3 has 14 residues. The V gene lost 8 bases and the J gene lost 6 bases, with 17 bases spanning the gap. The CDR3 sequence is CASQELSLTQPQHF. The CDR3 nucleotides are TGTGCCAGCCAAGAGTTATCATTGACTCAGCCCCAGCATTTT.

J is TRBJ1-4 and V is TRBV13, with D possibly TRBD1 on 5 matching bases. The V end lost 4 bases, the J end lost 6 bases, and 12 bases lay between the germline ends. Germline assignment: CDR1 PRHDT and CDR2 FYEKMQ (reference sequence). The CDR3 consists of 14 residues. DNA of the CDR3: TGTGCCAGCAGCTCCGGGGCAGGAGATGAAAAACTGTTTTTT. Its translation is CASSSGAGDEKLFF. The full variable domain, in which reference TRBV13 and TRBJ1-4 provide the parts outside the CDR3, is AAGVIQSPRHLIKEKRETATLKCYPIPRHDTVYWYQQGPGQDPQFLISFYEKMQSDKGSIPDRFSAQQFSDYHSELNMSSLELGDSALYFCASSSGAGDEKLFFGSGTQLSVL.

This clone was recorded a few times. In the same sample, other DNA sequences code for this CDR3. The genes are TRBV18 and TRBJ1-5; the D is unclear. Trimming pared 3 bases from V and 5 bases from J, leaving 8 bases between. CDR1 and CDR2 (germline): KGHSH, LQKENI. CDR3 length: 13 amino acids. CDR3 coding DNA: TGTGCCAGCTCACCTACGATTGATCAGCCCCAGCATTTT. Amino acids: CASSPTIDQPQHF.

The chain employs TRBV28 and TRBJ2-7, with D unclear. Trimming pared 4 bases from V and 1 base from J, leaving 8 bases between. The CDR3 covers 13 residues. Per germline, CDR1 MDHEN and CDR2 SYDVKM. The CDR3 loop reads CASSYTFSYEQYF. CDR3 in DNA: TGTGCCAGCAGTTACACCTTTTCCTACGAGCAGTACTTC. Full variable domain (rest looked up from reference TRBV28 and TRBJ2-7): DVKVTQSSRYLVKRTGEKVFLECVQDMDHENMFWYRQDPGLGLRLIYFSYDVKMKEKGDIPEGYSVSREKKERFSLILESASTNQTSMYLCASSYTFSYEQYFGPGTRLTVT.

This clone was counted once. The chain is built from TRBV7-3 and TRBJ2-1, with no clear D. V lost 4 bases and J 5 bases, leaving 9 bases between the germline ends. Germline V gene lookup returns CDR1 SGHTA and CDR2 FQGTGA. This CDR3 spans 13 amino acids. The CDR3 DNA reads TGTGCCAGCAGCTCAACCTCGAACAATGAGCAGTTCTTC. It yields the protein CASSSTSNNEQFF.

The chain joins TRBV6-1 to TRBJ2-3, with 7 bases fitting TRBD1. The CDR3 contains 10 residues. Looked up from germline, CDR1 is MNHNS and CDR2 is SASEGT. V lost 6 bases and J lost 14; bases outside the gene matches: 5. CDR3 amino acids: CASRMDRRYF. CDR3 in DNA: TGTGCCAGCAGGATGGACAGGAGGTATTTT.

In its sample, this clone was seen once. The rearrangement joins TRBV5-1 to TRBJ1-2, with D possibly TRBD1 on 6 matching bases. The V gene's germline CDR1 is SGHRS and CDR2 YFSETQ. V was clipped by 2 bases and J by 9 bases, with 23 bases between them. This CDR3 comprises 16 residues. CDR3 sequence (DNA): TGCGCCAGCAGCTTCGGTGACATAAACAGGGTTTTGAGCTACACCTTC. This codes for CASSFGDINRVLSYTF. Full variable domain (outside the CDR3, taken from reference TRBV5-1 and TRBJ1-2): KAGVTQTPRYLIKTRGQQVTLSCSPISGHRSVSWYQQTPGQGLQFLFEYFSETQRNKGNFPGRFSGRQFSNSRSEMNVSTLELGDSALYLCASSFGDINRVLSYTFGSGTRLTVV.

Here the CDR3 reads CASGSADTQYF. CDR3 coding DNA: TGTGCCAGCGGTTCAGCAGATACGCAGTATTTT. The chain recombines TRBV7-2 with TRBJ2-3; D uncertain. The CDR3 length is 11 residues. Trimming took 8 bases from V and 4 from J, leaving 7 bases between them. Germline-derived CDR1 and CDR2 are SGHTA and FQGNSA.

V gene TRBV7-2 combines with J gene TRBJ1-5; 9 positions match TRBD1. V gave up 5 bases and J gave up 2 bases; unmatched junction bases: 4. Germline CDR1 is SGHTA and CDR2 is FQGNSA. This CDR3 contains 15 residues. CDR3: CASSPGQGGNQPQHF. The CDR3 DNA reads TGTGCCAGCAGCCCGGGACAGGGAGGCAATCAGCCCCAGCATTTT.

This chain links TRBV11-2 with TRBJ2-7, with D uncertain. The CDR3 runs 13 residues. CDR1 SGHAT and CDR2 FQNNGV come from the germline V gene. The V end was cut by 3 bases, the J end by 12 bases, with 18 bases between. The CDR3 nucleotides are TGTGCCAGCAGCTTGATCCCGAGCATTACAACGTACTTC. It specifies CASSLIPSITTYF.

The chain joins TRBV5-1 to TRBJ2-3, with 7 bases lining up with TRBD2. The germline V gene encodes CDR1 SGHRS and CDR2 YFSETQ. This CDR3 contains 13 residues. With 0 bases clipped from V and 12 bases from J, the junction kept 7 bases outside the gene matches. The CDR3 DNA reads TGCGCCAGCAGCTTGGAGCGGGATAGGCCCCAGTATTTT. This translates into CASSLERDRPQYF.

Notes on this clone: The sample has other DNA sequences that encode this CDR3 too. The chain recombines TRBV18 with TRBJ2-3; no clear D. Germline V lookup: CDR1 KGHSH, CDR2 LQKENI. V lost 3 bases and J 1 base, leaving 8 bases between the germline ends. The CDR3 sequence is 14 residues long. The CDR3 DNA reads TGTGCCAGCTCACCTGTCTCTGGCACAGATACGCAGTATTTT. It yields the protein CASSPVSGTDTQYF. The full variable domain, its missing parts supplied by reference TRBV18 and TRBJ2-3, is NAGVMQNPRHLVRRRGQEARLRCSPMKGHSHVYWYRQLPEEGLKFMVYLQKENIIDESGMPKERFSAEFPKEGPSILRIQQVVRGDSAAYFCASSPVSGTDTQYFGPGTRLTVL.

The CDR3 is CASSLQGLDEQYF. CDR3 sequence (DNA): TGTGCCAGCAGCTTACAAGGCCTGGACGAGCAGTACTTC. The J gene is TRBJ2-7, the V gene TRBV7-3; D gene unclear. This CDR3 region has 13 residues. V lost 2 bases to trimming and J lost 5 bases, with 10 bases between them. CDR1 and CDR2 (germline): SGHTA, FQGTGA.

The V call is TRBV18, the J call TRBJ2-5; TRBD1 might be the D (7 bases). Germline V gene lookup returns CDR1 KGHSH and CDR2 LQKENI. The CDR3 runs to 14 residues. V was trimmed by 5 bases and J by 2 bases, leaving 12 bases between them. CDR3 sequence (DNA): TGTGCCAGCTCAGCACAGGGGAGGCAAGAGACCCAGTACTTC. It is translated as CASSAQGRQETQYF.

V usage is TRBV6-5 and J usage is TRBJ2-6; D remains unclear. The CDR3 spans 16 residues. Trimming shortened V by 2 bases and J by 9 bases, and 17 bases separated the two germline ends. Germline assignment: CDR1 MNHEY and CDR2 SVGAGI. The CDR3 region is CASSYKGQLGGNVLTF. The CDR3 DNA reads TGTGCCAGCAGTTACAAGGGCCAGTTGGGTGGCAACGTCCTGACTTTC.

The chain has TRBV28 and TRBJ2-5; no clear D. V lost 6 bases and J lost 1, with 12 bases in between. This CDR3 is built from 14 residues. In germline, CDR1 is MDHEN, CDR2 SYDVKM. The CDR3 is CASRRAAVQETQYF. The CDR3 DNA follows: TGTGCCAGCAGAAGGGCGGCGGTCCAAGAGACCCAGTACTTC.

The rearrangement links TRBV6-6 to TRBJ2-6, with D unclear. The CDR3 is 16 amino acids. CDR1 is MNHNY, CDR2 SVGAGI, per germline (reference sequence). The V gene lost 0 bases and the J gene lost 0 bases, with 6 bases spanning the gap. CDR3 sequence: CASSYSSGSGANVLTF. Written as DNA, the CDR3 is TGTGCCAGCAGTTACTCGAGTGGCTCTGGGGCCAACGTCCTGACTTTC.

The table lists this clone with a few counts. This chain uses TRBV9 with TRBJ1-1, with D unresolved. CDR1 and CDR2 (germline): SGDLS, YYNGEE. Trimming took off 1 base at V and 0 bases at J, with 7 bases between the two ends. The length of the CDR3 is 14 residues. In DNA form, the CDR3 reads TGTGCCAGCAGCGTATTGGAGGTGAACACTGAAGCTTTCTTT. Its protein is CASSVLEVNTEAFF.

This chain joins TRBV2 and TRBJ1-4, with 7 positions matching TRBD1. Germline-derived CDR1 and CDR2 are SNHLY and FYNNEI. The V and J ends lost 6 bases and 0 bases, in that order; junction bases with no gene match: 7. This CDR3 region has 16 residues. The CDR3 region has the DNA TGTGCCAGCAGAAAGGACAGGTCCGCAACTAATGAAAAACTGTTTTTT. As protein: CASRKDRSATNEKLFF.

The chain carries TRBV28 and TRBJ2-5; 11 bases are shared with TRBD2. The J call could be wrong; TRBJ2-7 is a better fit for the DNA end. Germline V CDR1 and CDR2: MDHEN, SYDVKM. This CDR3 has 15 residues. This CDR3 reads CASSLRLAGSYEQYF. The CDR3 DNA is TGTGCCAGCAGTTTAAGACTAGCGGGATCCTACGAGCAGTACTTC.

This chain connects TRBV7-7 to TRBJ2-1, with 13 bases that match TRBD2. There are 16 residues in the CDR3. V was pared by 5 bases and J by 9 bases, with 10 bases of the junction left unmatched. Germline-derived CDR1 and CDR2 are SSHAT and FNYEAQ (reference sequence). The DNA for the CDR3 is TGTGCCAGCAGCCGAGGATTAACTAGCGGGAGGGCTGAGCAGTTCTTC. As protein: CASSRGLTSGRAEQFF.

J is TRBJ1-5 and V is TRBV7-2; D is unresolved. Trimming pared 8 bases from V and 0 bases from J, leaving 8 bases between. Germline V gene lookup returns CDR1 SGHTA and CDR2 FQGNSA. This CDR3 spans 13 amino acids. The CDR3 DNA sequence: TGTGCCAGCCGGTGGAGTAGCAATCAGCCCCAGCATTTT. Its translation is CASRWSSNQPQHF.